The rows below give T cell receptor beta chains drawn from one sample of a study of blood T cell repertoires in COVID-19. Data came from immunoSEQ multiplex PCR; TCRdb stores just in-frame clones and leaves some out. Among over 250,000 clones listed, 90% were seen once. Specimen: PBMCs or T cells enriched from blood (not recorded which). The receptors come from a man aged 60 to 75 who had recovered from COVID-19. Each CDR3 is given with its conserved first and last residue. The D gene is left open where the match is weak. Size tells how often a clone was seen (once, few, many) or the class of an expanded clone, and some rows leave it out.

clone size	V gene	D gene	J gene	CDR3 DNA	CDR3 protein
NA	TRBV30	NA	TRBJ1-3	TGTGCCTGGAGTGTTTCGGACACCATATATTTT	CAWSVSDTIYF
NA	TRBV6-5	NA	TRBJ1-1	TGTGCCAGCAGGCCAGGGACATCCCCTGAAGCTTTCTTT	CASRPGTSPEAFF
NA	TRBV5-1	TRBD1	TRBJ1-2	TGCGCCAGCAGCTTGGGACAGGGGAACTATGGCTACACCTTC	CASSLGQGNYGYTF
NA	TRBV18	TRBD1	TRBJ1-4	TGTGCCAGCTCACCACTCCGGGACAGGGTTGAAAAACTGTTTTTT	CASSPLRDRVEKLFF
NA	TRBV6-5	NA	TRBJ2-3	TGTGCCAGCAGAAAGGGGCCGACAGATACGCAGTATTTT	CASRKGPTDTQYF
NA	TRBV2	TRBD2	TRBJ2-3	TGTGCCGGACGCGGGACTAGCGGCACAGATACGCAGTATTTT	CAGRGTSGTDTQYF
NA	TRBV6-1	TRBD1	TRBJ1-1	TGTGCCAGCAGTGAAACCCCGACCGGGACAGGGAACACTGAAGCTTTCTTT	CASSETPTGTGNTEAFF
NA	TRBV10-2	TRBD1	TRBJ1-1	TGCGCCAGCAGTGACCCTCGGACAGGGTGGAACACTGAAGCTTTCTTT	CASSDPRTGWNTEAFF
NA	TRBV29-1	TRBD2	TRBJ2-3	TGCAGCGTTGAATCATCCGGGACTAGCTTAGATACGCAGTATTTT	CSVESSGTSLDTQYF
NA	TRBV27	NA	TRBJ1-2	TGTGCCAGCAGTTTATCGGGCGACACACTCTGGTATGGCTACACCTTC	CASSLSGDTLWYGYTF
NA	TRBV4-3	NA	TRBJ2-7	TGCGCCAGCAGCCAACTTACAGGGCCTAACTCCTACGAGCAGTACTTC	CASSQLTGPNSYEQYF
NA	TRBV25-1	NA	TRBJ1-3	TGTGCCAGCACCCCAACAGGGTTTGGAAACACCATATATTTT	CASTPTGFGNTIYF
NA	TRBV9	TRBD1	TRBJ1-1	TGTGCCAGCAGCCCGGCGACAGGGGGCGGCACTGAAGCTTTCTTT	CASSPATGGGTEAFF
NA	TRBV9	NA	TRBJ1-2	TGTGCCAGCAGCGGATCCACTGGGGGGATCTATGGCTACACCTTC	CASSGSTGGIYGYTF
once	TRBV7-5	NA	TRBJ1-4	TGTGCCAGAAGCAAAACCGGGACAGGGATTCGGGCAACTAATGAAAAACTGTTTTTT	CARSKTGTGIRATNEKLFF
NA	TRBV18	NA	TRBJ1-3	TGTGCCAGCTCACCTTTCTCCCCAGGGCAGAACACCATATATTTT	CASSPFSPGQNTIYF
NA	TRBV5-1	TRBD1	TRBJ1-4	TGCGCCAGCAGCAGGACAGGGGTTAATGAAAAACTGTTTTTT	CASSRTGVNEKLFF
NA	TRBV7-9	TRBD1	TRBJ2-1	TGTGCCAGCAGCCCTCGGACAGGGGGGGTTTTTGAGCAGTTCTTC	CASSPRTGGVFEQFF
NA	TRBV29-1	NA	TRBJ2-1	TGCAGCGTCGGGTCGGATAGCTCCTACAATGAGCAGTTCTTC	CSVGSDSSYNEQFF
NA	TRBV7-2	NA	TRBJ2-1	TGTGCCAGCACCCCCGACGGGTTCGATGAGCAGTTCTTC	CASTPDGFDEQFF
NA	TRBV7-9	NA	TRBJ1-3	TGTGCCAGCAGCTTAGCCGGGTCTGGAAACACCATATATTTT	CASSLAGSGNTIYF
NA	TRBV3-1/TRBV3-2	NA	TRBJ1-2	TGTGCCAGCAGCCGCCGGGACACGCACTATGGCTACACCTTC	CASSRRDTHYGYTF
once	TRBV6-5	TRBD1	TRBJ1-1	TGTGCCAGCAGTCCCCAGGGGGACCGAGCTTTCTTT	CASSPQGDRAFF
NA	TRBV2	TRBD1	TRBJ1-5	TGTGCCAGCAGGCTCATACAGGGGTCTCAGCCCCAGCATTTT	CASRLIQGSQPQHF
once	TRBV28	TRBD1	TRBJ1-5	TGTGCCAGCAGACCGGACAGGGAGCCACGACAGCCCCAGCATTTT	CASRPDREPRQPQHF
NA	TRBV29-1	TRBD1	TRBJ1-5	TGCAGCGTTGCGGCAGGGGGAGGAAATCAGCCCCAGCATTTT	CSVAAGGGNQPQHF
once	TRBV11-3	NA	TRBJ2-7	TGTGCCAGCAGCTTCGGTCCCTACGAGCAGTACTTC	CASSFGPYEQYF
NA	TRBV24-1	NA	TRBJ2-2	TGTGCCACCAGTTACTCGGGAGTCACCGGGGAGCTGTTTTTT	CATSYSGVTGELFF
NA	TRBV7-9	NA	TRBJ2-1	TGTGCCAGCATTAGGACTGCCTACAATGAGCAGTTCTTC	CASIRTAYNEQFF
NA	TRBV3-1/TRBV3-2	NA	TRBJ1-3	TGTGCCAGCAGCCGAAGAGAGGGTAGAGGCACCATATATTTT	CASSRREGRGTIYF
NA	TRBV9	NA	TRBJ2-3	TGTGCCAGTCGTGGGTCAGGGGATACGCAGTATTTT	CASRGSGDTQYF
NA	TRBV4-1	NA	TRBJ2-7	TGCGCCAGCAGCCAAGATAGTGACAACTCCTACGAGCAGTACTTC	CASSQDSDNSYEQYF
NA	TRBV6-2/TRBV6-3	NA	TRBJ1-1	TGTGCCAGCAGTTACTCAGCTCGCACTGAAGCTTTCTTT	CASSYSARTEAFF
NA	TRBV20-1	NA	TRBJ2-1	TGCAGTGCTAGTGTCAGCGGAGGGGATCGGGAGCAGTTCTTC	CSASVSGGDREQFF
NA	TRBV15	TRBD1	TRBJ1-5	TGTGCCACCAGCAGGGACAGGTTGATCAATCAGCCCCAGCATTTT	CATSRDRLINQPQHF
NA	TRBV7-2	NA	TRBJ2-7	TGTGCCAGCAGCTTACTAGCTACCCACGAGCAGTACTTC	CASSLLATHEQYF
NA	TRBV11-2	NA	TRBJ2-2	TGTGCCAGCACCCCAGGTCCGAACACCGGGGAGCTGTTTTTT	CASTPGPNTGELFF
NA	TRBV7-2	NA	TRBJ1-4	TGTGCCAGCAGCCCGAGGGTTGCAACTAATGAAAAACTGTTTTTT	CASSPRVATNEKLFF
once	TRBV27	TRBD1	TRBJ1-5	TGTGCCAGCAGACAACCAGGGGGAAATCAGCCCCAGCATTTT	CASRQPGGNQPQHF
once	TRBV27	TRBD1	TRBJ1-5	TGTGCCAGCAAGGGACAGGGGAATCAGCCCCAGCATTTT	CASKGQGNQPQHF
NA	TRBV5-1	TRBD2	TRBJ2-3	TGCGCCAGCAGCTTGAGCACTAGCGGGGGAGATACGCAGTATTTT	CASSLSTSGGDTQYF
NA	TRBV2	NA	TRBJ1-6	TGTGCCAGCACTGGGGTCGGGAGACCTAATTCACCCCTCCACTTT	CASTGVGRPNSPLHF
NA	TRBV5-8	NA	TRBJ1-5	TGTGCCAGCAGCTTGGCAGGCAATCAGCCCCAGCATTTT	CASSLAGNQPQHF
NA	TRBV24-1	NA	TRBJ2-3	TGTGCCACCAGTGATTCCGACAGAGCCCCCACAGATACGCAGTATTTT	CATSDSDRAPTDTQYF
NA	TRBV19	TRBD1	TRBJ1-3	TGTGCCAGTAGTATAGAGCCCCTTCCAGGGGGCTCTGGAAACACCATATATTTT	CASSIEPLPGGSGNTIYF
NA	TRBV7-9	NA	TRBJ1-5	TGTGCCAGCAGCTCGACCGACACCCAGCCCCAGCATTTT	CASSSTDTQPQHF
NA	TRBV11-2	NA	TRBJ2-4	TGTGCCAGCAGCTTAGGCCGGGGGTTCCCCAACATTCAGTACTTC	CASSLGRGFPNIQYF
NA	TRBV5-1	TRBD1	TRBJ2-3	TGCGCCAGCAGGTCCGGGACAGGAGGTACAGATACGCAGTATTTT	CASRSGTGGTDTQYF
NA	TRBV5-4	NA	TRBJ2-1	TGTGCCAGCAGCTTCACCCTCGGGAGAGGGGATGAGCAGTTCTTC	CASSFTLGRGDEQFF
NA	TRBV19	NA	TRBJ1-5	TGTGCCAGTAGTATCCCCGACGGGTATAGCAATCAGCCCCAGCATTTT	CASSIPDGYSNQPQHF
once	TRBV27	NA	TRBJ1-2	TGTGCCAGCAGTTTAAGGGGACAAGGGTCTAGTGGCTACACCTTC	CASSLRGQGSSGYTF
NA	TRBV4-2	TRBD1	TRBJ1-5	TGTGCCAGCAGCCAGGGGACAGAGCATCAGCCCCAGCATTTT	CASSQGTEHQPQHF